The 21 T cell receptor beta chains given below trace back to one sample, sequenced in a study of control samples from healthy donors and cancer patients. Method: immunoSEQ multiplex PCR; TCRdb's copy keeps in-frame clones and lacks some. The sample contains roughly 100,000 clones, 85% to 90% of which appear only once. The sample consisted of blood. These receptors originate from a young man in good health.

This clone has more than one count but fewer than ten. The genes are TRBV3-1 (or the pseudogene TRBV3-2) and TRBJ1-6; D is uncertain. The CDR3 length is 14 residues. V lost 0 bases and J lost 7, with 7 bases in between. In germline, CDR1 is LGHDT, CDR2 YNNKEL (reference sequence). CDR3 bases: TGTGCCAGCAGCCAAGAAGTCTCGAATTCACCCCTCCACTTT. This translates into CASSQEVSNSPLHF.

This clone is a singleton in its sample. This sequence joins TRBV11-2 and TRBJ1-2; D is possibly TRBD1 (6 bases). CDR1 and CDR2 from the germline V gene are SGHAT and FQNNGV. CDR3 length: 16 residues. Deletions cut 5 bases from V and 1 base from J, with 17 bases between. The CDR3 loop reads CASSPSGGSRNYGYTF. CDR3 bases: TGTGCCAGCAGCCCCTCCGGGGGCAGCCGTAACTATGGCTACACCTTC.

This chain uses TRBV28 with TRBJ2-1; TRBD1 aligns across 9 bases. Germline CDR1 is MDHEN and CDR2 is SYDVKM. The CDR3 runs 15 residues. Trimming cost V 2 bases and J 6 bases; bases outside gene matches: 5. The CDR3: CASSLTGQGGNEQFF. In DNA form, the CDR3 reads TGTGCCAGCAGTTTAACGGGACAGGGAGGCAATGAGCAGTTCTTC. Together with reference TRBV28 and TRBJ2-1, the CDR3 gives the full variable domain: DVKVTQSSRYLVKRTGEKVFLECVQDMDHENMFWYRQDPGLGLRLIYFSYDVKMKEKGDIPEGYSVSREKKERFSLILESASTNQTSMYLCASSLTGQGGNEQFFGPGTRLTVL.

A note on this clone: The junction departs from germline at one end; a sequencing error may be responsible. The chain combines TRBV24-1 with TRBJ1-2; D ambiguous. CDR3 length: 11 residues. The germline gives CDR1 KGHDR, CDR2 SFDVKD. Written as DNA, the CDR3 is TGTGCCACCGGTGACGGCTATGGCTACACCTTC. It encodes CATGDGYGYTF.

A word on this clone: Other DNA sequences in this sample translate to the same CDR3. V and J are TRBV20-1 and TRBJ2-5; D unresolved. This CDR3 has 10 residues. Looked up from germline, CDR1 is DFQATT and CDR2 is SNEGSKA (reference sequence). V shed 6 bases and J shed 4 bases, with 6 bases lying between them. CDR3 residues: CSALRETQYF. The CDR3 DNA follows: TGCAGTGCCCTCAGAGAGACCCAGTACTTC.

This clone was seen only a few times. The chain couples TRBV4-1 to TRBJ1-3, with D maybe TRBD1 (6 bases). Trimming left V 0 bases short and J 0 bases short, with 15 bases between. The CDR3 contains 18 residues. Germline V gene sequence: CDR1 MGHRA, CDR2 YSYEKL. The CDR3 DNA reads as TGCGCCAGCAGCCAAGAGGGCGTAGGGGGATTCTCTGGAAACACCATATATTTT. As protein: CASSQEGVGGFSGNTIYF.

The count of this clone is one. The genes are TRBV29-1 and TRBJ2-6; D call uncertain. Between the trimmed V and J ends, which lost 4 bases and 9 bases, there was a span of 10 bases. Germline V lookup: CDR1 SQVTM, CDR2 ANQGSEA. This CDR3 has 12 amino acids. The CDR3 nucleotides read TGCAGCGTTGTGGCAGAAGTCAACGTCCTGACTTTC. Its translation is CSVVAEVNVLTF.

The chain carries TRBV12-3 or TRBV12-4 and TRBJ2-1; a possible D gene is TRBD1 (6 bases). This CDR3 is 13 amino acids long. The V gene lost 5 bases and the J gene lost 9 bases, with 14 bases spanning the gap. The CDR3 DNA is TGTGCCAGCAGTCTGGGCCCAGGGGCTGAGCAGTTCTTC. This translates into CASSLGPGAEQFF.

The V gene is TRBV27, the J gene TRBJ2-1, with TRBD2 matching over 9 bases. There are 14 residues in the CDR3. The germline CDR1 and CDR2 sequences are MNHEY and SMNVEV (reference sequence). The V segment lost 6 bases and the J segment 6 bases; nucleotides outside the gene matches: 6. In nucleotides, the CDR3 is TGTGCCAGCAGGGGGACTAGCTGGTTCAATGAGCAGTTCTTC. The encoded protein is CASRGTSWFNEQFF.

This chain links TRBV4-3 with TRBJ2-3; no firm D call. V shed 0 bases and J shed 4 bases, with 20 bases lying between them. Germline V lookup: CDR1 LGHNA, CDR2 YSLEER. CDR3 length: 18 residues. CDR3 DNA: TGCGCCAGCAGCCAAGAGGGTCGTGGCCCACTGGGGTCAGATACGCAGTATTTT. Translating it yields CASSQEGRGPLGSDTQYF.

V is TRBV19 and J is TRBJ1-1; TRBD1 might be the D (6 bases). Trimming took 6 bases from V and 1 from J, leaving 12 bases between them. CDR3 length: 14 amino acids. Germline CDR1 is LNHDA and CDR2 is SQIVND (reference sequence). The CDR3 DNA reads TGTGCCAGTAGGACAGGAGTCGCGAACACTGAAGCTTTCTTT. Encoded protein: CASRTGVANTEAFF.

This clone was seen more than once but under ten times. The chain combines TRBV3-1 (or the pseudogene TRBV3-2) with TRBJ2-7; 7 bases match TRBD2. The V gene end was trimmed by 4 bases and the J gene end by 3 bases; junction bases not matched to a gene: 3. The CDR3 spans 13 residues. Germline loops: CDR1 LGHDT, CDR2 YNNKEL (reference sequence). In nucleotides, the CDR3 is TGTGCCAGCAGCCTAGGACTAGACTACGAGCAGTACTTC. This sequence encodes CASSLGLDYEQYF.

This clone was found once. Distinct nucleotide sequences in the sample also encode this CDR3. This chain joins TRBV10-3 and TRBJ1-5; D is undetermined. Looked up from germline, CDR1 is ENHRY and CDR2 is SYGVKD. The CDR3 is 13 residues long. Trimming removed 0 bases at V and 7 bases at J, with 7 bases between. CDR3 DNA: TGTGCCATCAGTGAGTCGCCGAACCAGCCCCAGCATTTT. Amino acids: CAISESPNQPQHF.

The rearrangement uses TRBV7-9 and TRBJ2-7; the match to TRBD1 covers 8 bases. The CDR3 has 16 amino acids. Germline V gene lookup returns CDR1 SEHNR and CDR2 FQNEAQ (reference sequence). With 4 bases clipped from V and 0 bases from J, the junction kept 8 bases outside the gene matches. The CDR3 nucleotides are TGTGCCAGCAGCTCGCCCGACAGGGGACTCTCCTACGAGCAGTACTTC. It specifies CASSSPDRGLSYEQYF.

The rearrangement uses TRBV30 and TRBJ1-1; D is unresolved. This CDR3 comprises 13 residues. Germline CDR1 is GTSNPN and CDR2 is SVGIG (reference sequence). The germline V and J ends were trimmed by 4 bases and 6 bases, with 15 bases remaining between them. The CDR3 DNA is TGTGCCTGGAAGAAGGTTGGCGGGTCTGAAGCTTTCTTT. Its protein product is CAWKKVGGSEAFF.

The gene calls are TRBV20-1 and TRBJ1-2; D uncertain. The CDR3 loop spans 10 amino acids. Germline V gene data show CDR1 as DFQATT and CDR2 as SNEGSKA (reference sequence). Trimming took off 1 base at V and 7 bases at J, with 4 bases between the two ends. The CDR3 protein is CSARGGGYTF. CDR3 DNA: TGCAGTGCTAGAGGTGGTGGCTACACCTTC.

This clone was seen at least ten times. The genes are TRBV7-8 and TRBJ2-7, with 10 bases aligning to TRBD1. Germline V gene data show CDR1 as SGHVS and CDR2 as FQNEAQ. The V gene end was trimmed by 5 bases and the J gene end by 4 bases; junction bases not matched to a gene: 11. The CDR3 covers 16 residues. The CDR3 nucleotides read TGTGCCAGCAGCCTCCAGACAGGGGGCATACAGTACGAGCAGTACTTC. As protein: CASSLQTGGIQYEQYF.

The chain uses TRBV6-6 and TRBJ1-3; no clear D. The CDR3 covers 16 residues. Germline CDR1 reads MNHNY; CDR2 reads SVGAGI (reference sequence). The ends were cut back, 1 base at V and 0 bases at J, with 10 bases in the middle. The CDR3 DNA follows: TGTGCCAGCAGTTACTTGAGCACTTTCTCTGGAAACACCATATATTTT. It yields the protein CASSYLSTFSGNTIYF.

This clone was recorded a few times. This chain uses TRBV6-1 with TRBJ1-5; 9 bases agree with TRBD1. This CDR3 has 16 residues. The ends lost 0 bases at V and 7 bases at J; junction bases unmatched: 7. In germline, CDR1 is MNHNS, CDR2 SASEGT. The CDR3 nucleotides read TGTGCCAGCAGTGAAGCGCCGGGACAGGGAGGACAGCCCCAGCATTTT. Protein sequence: CASSEAPGQGGQPQHF.

The chain is built from TRBV20-1 and TRBJ2-1; the match to TRBD2 covers 9 bases. Germline CDR1 is DFQATT and CDR2 is SNEGSKA (reference sequence). The CDR3 has 14 amino acids. After removal of 3 bases from V and 10 bases from J, the junction contained 10 bases not matched to a gene. CDR3 DNA sequence: TGCAGTGCTAGTCAGGCGGGAGGGTCGGCAGAGCAGTTCTTC. It yields the protein CSASQAGGSAEQFF.

This chain uses TRBV7-2 with TRBJ2-7, with 7 bases matching TRBD2. V trimming: 3 bases; J trimming: 2 bases; junction bases outside the gene matches: 7. Germline CDR1 is SGHTA and CDR2 is FQGNSA. The CDR3 length is 15 residues. CDR3 sequence reads: CASSFPGTKAYEQYF. The DNA of the CDR3 is TGTGCCAGCAGCTTTCCCGGGACTAAAGCCTACGAGCAGTACTTC.